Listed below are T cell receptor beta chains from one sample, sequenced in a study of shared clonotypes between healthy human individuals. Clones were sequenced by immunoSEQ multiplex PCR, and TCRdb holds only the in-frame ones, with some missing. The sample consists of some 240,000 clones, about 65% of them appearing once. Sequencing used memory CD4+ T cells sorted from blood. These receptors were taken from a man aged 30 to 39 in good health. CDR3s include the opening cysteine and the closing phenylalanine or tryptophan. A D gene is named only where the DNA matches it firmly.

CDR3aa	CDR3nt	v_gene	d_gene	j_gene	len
CASSFQGANEQFF	TGCGCCAGCAGCTTTCAAGGGGCCAATGAGCAGTTCTTC	TRBV5-1	NA	TRBJ2-1	13
CASSQGGNVADTQYF	TGCGCCAGCAGCCAAGGGGGGAATGTCGCAGATACGCAGTATTTT	TRBV4-3	NA	TRBJ2-3	15
CASSAPGTGGRNTIYF	TGTGCCAGCAGCGCTCCCGGGACAGGGGGCCGAAACACCATATATTTT	TRBV7-2	TRBD1	TRBJ1-3	16
CASRPTGLGRETQYF	TGTGCCAGCAGACCTACAGGGTTAGGCAGAGAGACCCAGTACTTC	TRBV9	NA	TRBJ2-5	15
CATSRVAGATPNYGYTF	TGTGCCACCAGCAGAGTCGCAGGGGCAACACCTAACTATGGCTACACCTTC	TRBV15	NA	TRBJ1-2	17
CASSGLGGQQPQHF	TGTGCCAGCAGTGGCCTCGGGGGGCAACAGCCCCAGCATTTT	TRBV2	NA	TRBJ1-5	14
CASSSFTAYEQYF	TGTGCCAGCAGTTCCTTTACGGCCTACGAGCAGTACTTC	TRBV7-9	NA	TRBJ2-7	13
CASSFSGKADYEQYF	TGTGCCAGCAGCTTCTCAGGGAAGGCTGACTACGAGCAGTACTTC	TRBV7-9	NA	TRBJ2-7	15
CAIRPLAHDEQFF	TGTGCCATCAGGCCCCTAGCGCACGATGAGCAGTTCTTC	TRBV10-3	NA	TRBJ2-1	13
CASSPLQGSGETQYF	TGTGCCAGCAGCCCCCTCCAGGGGTCGGGAGAGACCCAGTACTTC	TRBV7-8	NA	TRBJ2-5	15
CASSLGARGDGNTIYF	TGTGCCAGCAGTTTAGGAGCGAGGGGAGATGGAAACACCATATATTTT	TRBV27	NA	TRBJ1-3	16
CSGLTVPEQFF	TGCAGTGGACTAACGGTCCCGGAGCAGTTCTTC	TRBV20-1	NA	TRBJ2-1	11
CASNHPGTTSYNEQFF	TGTGCCAGCAACCACCCCGGGACCACCTCCTACAATGAGCAGTTCTTC	TRBV7-8	NA	TRBJ2-1	16
CASSETKSSYNEQFF	TGTGCCAGCAGTGAGACTAAGAGCTCCTACAATGAGCAGTTCTTC	TRBV2	NA	TRBJ2-1	15
CASTNPRDRGYSGNTIYF	TGTGCCAGCACCAACCCCCGGGACCGCGGATACTCTGGAAACACCATATATTTT	TRBV11-2	NA	TRBJ1-3	18
CASSLEGRGEQFF	TGTGCCAGCAGCTTAGAGGGGAGGGGAGAGCAGTTCTTC	TRBV7-9	TRBD2	TRBJ2-1	13
CASSLGRVSITDTQYF	TGCGCCAGCAGCTTGGGCAGGGTTTCCATCACAGATACGCAGTATTTT	TRBV5-1	NA	TRBJ2-3	16